The rows below give T cell receptor beta chains drawn from one sample of a study of blood T cells in healthy people across ages. TCRdb re-analysed the 5' RACE reads in MiXCR, keeping a single row per CDR3 protein. The repertoire holds some 1.8 million distinct CDR3 sequences, with roughly two fifths as singletons. Sequenced sample: blood. Every receptor here comes from a human donor in good health. The CDR3 runs from the conserved cysteine through the conserved F or W. D genes are given only for firm matches. Clone size is not always given. Where it is, it says once, few, many or a class for expanded clones.

abundance	v_gene	j_gene	d_gene	CDR3nt	CDR3aa
.	TRBV2	TRBJ2-1	.	TGTGCCAGCAGGGGACCGAGCTATTACAATGAGCAGTTCTTC	CASRGPSYYNEQFF
.	TRBV7-2	TRBJ2-5	.	TGTGCCAGCAGCTTTCTACGCCAAGAGACCCAGTACTTC	CASSFLRQETQYF
.	TRBV24-1	TRBJ2-1	.	TGTGCCACCAGTGATGTAGTGACTAGGGGAAATGAGCAGTTCTTC	CATSDVVTRGNEQFF
few	TRBV6-2/TRBV6-3	TRBJ2-1	TRBD2	TGTGCCAGCACCCTCGTAGCGGGGACATACAATGAGCAGTTCTTC	CASTLVAGTYNEQFF
.	TRBV12-3/TRBV12-4	TRBJ1-1	.	TGTGCCAGCAGTTTAGATTGGGGGGGGAACACTGAAGCTTTCTTT	CASSLDWGGNTEAFF
many	TRBV20-1	TRBJ2-7	TRBD2	TGCAGTGCTGACTCAGGACTAGCGCTCGAGCAGTACTTC	CSADSGLALEQYF
.	TRBV28	TRBJ2-5	.	TGTGCCAGCAGCCTAGGCGGAGTCCGGGAGACCCAGTACTTC	CASSLGGVRETQYF
few	TRBV15	TRBJ2-1	.	TGTGCCACCAGGCAGGTTGGCGGGGACTACAATGAGCAGTTCTTC	CATRQVGGDYNEQFF
.	TRBV6-6	TRBJ1-2	.	TGTGCCAGCGAGGAACAGAGGATGTTTGGCTACACCTTC	CASEEQRMFGYTF
.	TRBV5-1	TRBJ2-3	.	TGCGTCAGCAGCTTAGAAGGAGGGGGATTGGATACGCAGTATTTT	CVSSLEGGGLDTQYF
.	TRBV4-1	TRBJ1-2	TRBD1	TGCGCCAGCAGCCAAGGGACAGGGATGGAGGATGGCTACACCTTC	CASSQGTGMEDGYTF
few	TRBV11-1	TRBJ2-2	TRBD2	TGTGCCAGCAGCTTAAGACTAGCGGGGAATACCGGGGAGCTGTTTTTT	CASSLRLAGNTGELFF
.	TRBV2	TRBJ2-2	.	TGTGCCAGCAGTGAAGCTTTTCGACAGGATAACACCGGGGAGCTGTTTTTT	CASSEAFRQDNTGELFF
.	TRBV6-2/TRBV6-3	TRBJ2-3	.	TGTGCCAGCAGTATGGACAAGGGGGTAGCAGATACGCAGTATTTT	CASSMDKGVADTQYF
.	TRBV6-1	TRBJ2-4	.	TGTGCCAGCAGTGAAAGGGGGAACATTCAGTACTTC	CASSERGNIQYF
.	TRBV5-1	TRBJ2-2	TRBD1	TGCGCCAGCAGCTTCGGGGACAGGGGAACCGGGGAGCTGTTTTTT	CASSFGDRGTGELFF
.	TRBV14	TRBJ2-3	.	TGTGCCAGCAGCCGGGTTTGGGATACGCAGTATTTT	CASSRVWDTQYF
.	TRBV2	TRBJ1-4	.	TGTGCCAGCAGTGAGGAGAACCTAAAACTGTTTTTT	CASSEENLKLFF
.	TRBV2	TRBJ1-2	TRBD1	TGTGCCAGCAGTGTAGCCGGGACAGGGAAGTCGGGCTACACCTTC	CASSVAGTGKSGYTF
.	TRBV11-1	TRBJ2-3	.	TGTGCCAGCAGCCTTCGGGGGGCCCGATTTGAAGATACGCAGTATTTT	CASSLRGARFEDTQYF
.	TRBV3-1	TRBJ1-1	.	TGTGCCAGCAGCCAAGATGAGGCAGAGGTAGCTTTCTTT	CASSQDEAEVAFF
.	TRBV4-2	TRBJ2-4	TRBD2	TGTGCCAGCAGCACGCGGGGGTCAATCATTCAGTACTTC	CASSTRGSIIQYF
.	TRBV4-1	TRBJ2-7	.	TGCGCCAGCAGCCAAGTCGAAATCCCGGTCTACGAGCAGTACTTC	CASSQVEIPVYEQYF
.	TRBV10-3	TRBJ1-5	TRBD1	TGTGCCATCAGGGACAGGAGCAATCAGCCCCAGCATTTT	CAIRDRSNQPQHF
many	TRBV7-2	TRBJ1-2	.	TGTGCCAGCAGCTTAATACAGACCTATGGCTACACCTTC	CASSLIQTYGYTF
.	TRBV2	TRBJ2-5	.	TGTGCCAGCAGTGACTGGGGTCAAGAGACCCAGTACTTC	CASSDWGQETQYF
.	TRBV7-2	TRBJ2-1	.	TGTGCCAGCAGCCCTATGAGATTAGCAGCCTACAATGAGCAGTTCTTC	CASSPMRLAAYNEQFF
.	TRBV11-2	TRBJ1-1	.	TGTGCCAGCAGCTCCAACTCTGGGACTGAAGCTTTCTTT	CASSSNSGTEAFF
few	TRBV27	TRBJ2-7	.	TGTGCCAGCAGTTCATATGCAGGGGACGCCGAGCAGTACTTC	CASSSYAGDAEQYF
few	TRBV20-1	TRBJ1-1	.	TGCAGTGCTAAATCGCTGGACACTGAAGCTTTCTTT	CSAKSLDTEAFF
.	TRBV18	TRBJ2-2	.	TGTGCCAGCTCACACTCAACAGGGAACACCGGGGAGCTGTTTTTT	CASSHSTGNTGELFF
few	TRBV12-5	TRBJ2-5	.	TGTGCTAGTGGTTCCGGACGGCACCAAGAGACCCAGTACTTC	CASGSGRHQETQYF
few	TRBV6-1	TRBJ2-7	.	TGTGCAACCATCACAGAGACCTACGAGCAGTACTTC	CATITETYEQYF
many	TRBV7-8	TRBJ2-6	.	TGTGCCAGCACACCCACAAACCCTGGGGCCAACGTCCTGACTTTC	CASTPTNPGANVLTF